The clone carrying this T cell receptor beta chain was observed many times. Its antigen remains unknown. The sample belongs to a study of neurological immune-mediated disorders. Study results and caveats: HTLV-1-associated myelopathy ranked highest for TCR clonal expansion and multiple sclerosis lowest, beneath healthy controls.

The method for making cDNA was 5'RACE, and it used 10-nucleotide random UMIs. MiXCR, run by TCRdb on the 5' RACE reads, gives a single entry per CDR3 protein. The sample gives roughly 62,000 distinct CDR3 sequences, about an eighth of which show up once; approximately 1.8% is in the top ten. Healthy control participants comprised blood bank volunteers in Maryland, USA. The unsorted libraries were generated from a total of 2 million PBMCs, which had been stored in RNAlater at -80 C. The CDR3 is made up of 16 amino acids. Germline V gene lookup returns CDR1 SGHTA and CDR2 FQGNSA. The ends lost 1 base at V and 4 bases at J; junction bases unmatched: 9.

The sequenced sample consisted of PBMCs. This chain uses TRBV7-2 with TRBJ2-7; 8 nucleotides agree with TRBD1. The clonotype originates from a man aged 55-75 years in good health. CDR3 coding DNA: TGTGCCAGCAGCTTAGAGGGACAGGCTGTTTTTTACGAGCAGTACTTC. Translating gives CASSLEGQAVFYEQYF.